These 3 T cell receptor beta chains share one sample of origin, sequenced in a study of T-cell reconstitution after alpha-beta-depleted transplantation in children. TCRbeta library construction was performed incorporating unique molecular identifiers. In TCRdb, the PCR reads were re-called with MiXCR into one record per CDR3 protein. This sample yields about 110,000 distinct CDR3 sequences, of which about a tenth are seen a single time; about 34% belongs to the top ten. Sequences were derived from PBMCs, sampled before TCRalphabeta/CD19-depleted stem cell transplant. All receptors derive from a boy aged 2 to 10 with acute lymphoblastic leukemia, due to receive a stem cell transplant.

This clonotype is classed as medium-sized. The J gene is TRBJ2-1, the V gene TRBV25-1, with D perhaps matching TRBD1 or TRBD2 (5 bases each). CDR1 MGHDK and CDR2 SYGVNS come from the germline V gene. The CDR3 spans 18 residues. V was pared by 2 bases and J by 5 bases, with 22 bases between. The CDR3 DNA reads as TGTGCCAGCAGTGAAACTTGGGACCTAAACGTCCTAAACAATGAGCAGTTCTTC. Amino acid sequence: CASSETWDLNVLNNEQFF.

This clonotype was detected only once. The chain is built from TRBV5-6 and TRBJ2-1, with D perhaps matching TRBD2 (5 bases). CDR3 length: 15 amino acids. The ends were cut back, 2 bases at V and 4 bases at J, with 13 bases in the middle. The germline V gene encodes CDR1 SGHDT and CDR2 YYEEEE. CDR3 loop: CASSLSARGYNEQFF. In DNA form, the CDR3 reads TGTGCCAGCAGCTTATCAGCGAGAGGGTACAATGAGCAGTTCTTC.

This clonotype was seen a handful of times. The rearrangement uses TRBV7-2 and TRBJ1-4; 8 nucleotides align to TRBD1. Germline-derived CDR1 and CDR2 are SGHTA and FQGNSA. The CDR3 is 14 amino acids. With 5 bases clipped from V and 8 bases from J, the junction kept 7 bases outside the gene matches. The CDR3 DNA is TGTGCCAGCAGCCTAGACAGGGGAGGCGAAAAACTGTTTTTT. Translating it yields CASSLDRGGEKLFF.